These 27 T cell receptor beta chains were sequenced from one sample in a study of cytomegalovirus exposure and HLA in healthy donors. Data came from immunoSEQ multiplex PCR; TCRdb stores just in-frame clones and leaves some out. The sample records about 250,000 clones, roughly 87% being singletons. Sequences were obtained from PBMCs. These receptors all stem from a man in his late teens or twenties in good health and CMV-seropositive.

This clone was picked up one time. V is TRBV5-1 and J is TRBJ2-3; D is unresolved. Germline V CDR1 and CDR2: SGHRS, YFSETQ. Trimming left V 0 bases short and J 2 bases short, with 10 bases between. This CDR3 comprises 15 residues. CDR3 sequence (DNA): TGCGCCAGCAGCTTGGGAGAAGTGATCACAGATACGCAGTATTTT. Translation gives CASSLGEVITDTQYF.

This sequence joins TRBV19 and TRBJ1-1, with 9 bases fitting TRBD1. Germline V CDR1 and CDR2: LNHDA, SQIVND (reference sequence). This CDR3 spans 14 amino acids. V lost 7 bases and J lost 5; bases outside the gene matches: 8. The CDR3 protein is CASIPGQGNTEAFF. Written as DNA, the CDR3 is TGTGCCAGTATCCCGGGACAGGGAAATACTGAAGCTTTCTTT.

The gene calls are TRBV25-1 and TRBJ2-5; no firm D call. The CDR3 runs to 12 residues. From germline, CDR1 is MGHDK and CDR2 SYGVNS. The V and J ends lost 4 bases and 5 bases respectively, with 8 bases between them. The CDR3 sequence is CASSGPRETQYF. CDR3 nucleotide sequence: TGTGCCAGCAGTGGCCCCAGGGAGACCCAGTACTTC.

CDR3 residues: CAISETEGYYGYTF. The CDR3 coding sequence is TGTGCCATCAGTGAGACGGAGGGTTACTATGGCTACACCTTC. This sequence joins TRBV10-3 and TRBJ1-2; D ambiguous. This CDR3 comprises 14 residues. Trimming removed 2 bases from V and 3 bases from J, with 10 bases in between. CDR1 ENHRY and CDR2 SYGVKD come from the germline V gene.

The gene calls are TRBV5-1 and TRBJ2-5; D is undetermined. The germline V and J ends were trimmed by 1 base and 5 bases, with 12 bases remaining between them. The V gene's germline CDR1 is SGHRS and CDR2 YFSETQ. The CDR3 spans 14 residues. This chain's CDR3 is CASSLMGFAETQYF. CDR3 in DNA: TGCGCCAGCAGCTTGATGGGGTTTGCGGAGACCCAGTACTTC.

The chain joins TRBV5-4 to TRBJ2-1; 11 bases align to TRBD2. Germline-derived CDR1 and CDR2 are SGHNT and YYREEE (reference sequence). The CDR3 runs to 15 residues. Trimming took 3 bases from V and 3 from J; bases not matched to a gene: 2. The CDR3 DNA is TGTGCCAGCAGCTGGGGGACTAGCGGCTACAATGAGCAGTTCTTC. This sequence encodes CASSWGTSGYNEQFF.

A single count supports this clone. The chain has TRBV28 and TRBJ1-5; D may be TRBD1 (6 bases). This CDR3 has 14 amino acids. Trimming took 5 bases from V and 7 from J, leaving 15 bases between them. Per germline, CDR1 MDHEN and CDR2 SYDVKM. CDR3 loop: CASSVPGHLQPQHF. CDR3 coding DNA: TGTGCCAGCAGTGTACCGGGACATCTGCAGCCCCAGCATTTT.

V is TRBV19 and J is TRBJ1-5; 8 nucleotides align to TRBD1. The germline V gene has CDR1 LNHDA and CDR2 SQIVND (reference sequence). This CDR3 contains 17 residues. V lost 3 bases to trimming and J lost 4 bases; unmatched junction nucleotides: 11. CDR3 nucleotide sequence: TGTGCCAGTAGTATGGGTGACAGGGGTACGCTAAATCAGCCCCAGCATTTT. Encoded protein: CASSMGDRGTLNQPQHF.

The chain employs TRBV11-2 and TRBJ1-4, with TRBD1 identical over 9 bases. Trimming took 5 bases from V and 7 from J; bases not matched to a gene: 17. This CDR3 has 18 amino acids. Germline V lookup: CDR1 SGHAT, CDR2 FQNNGV. Written as DNA, the CDR3 is TGTGCCAGCAGCAGGACCGGGACAGGGCCTTCATTGAGTGAAAAACTGTTTTTT. Translated: CASSRTGTGPSLSEKLFF.

V gene TRBV9 combines with J gene TRBJ2-7, with 10 positions matching TRBD2. J gave up 6 bases and V 4 bases, and 7 bases lay outside the gene matches. Germline CDR1 SGDLS, CDR2 YYNGEE. The CDR3 extends over 14 amino acids. The CDR3 sequence: CASSTSGDPLEQYF. CDR3 sequence (DNA): TGTGCCAGCAGCACTAGCGGGGATCCCCTCGAGCAGTACTTC.

V usage is TRBV18 and J usage is TRBJ2-1, with D possibly being TRBD2 (5 bases). The CDR3 has 15 residues. Germline CDR1 reads KGHSH; CDR2 reads LQKENI. V gave up 2 bases and J gave up 8 bases, with 16 bases separating them. CDR3 residues: CASSPSASRGYEQFF. CDR3 in DNA: TGTGCCAGCTCACCATCGGCTAGCCGTGGATATGAGCAGTTCTTC.

This rearrangement joins TRBV5-5 to TRBJ1-1; D gene unclear. From germline, CDR1 is SGHKS and CDR2 YYEKEE (reference sequence). The length of the CDR3 is 13 residues. V was shortened by 4 bases and J by 3 bases, with 10 bases between the two germline ends. CDR3 coding DNA: TGTGCCAGCAGCCTCGGACCTGACACTGAAGCTTTCTTT. Translation: CASSLGPDTEAFF.

The chain recombines TRBV18 with TRBJ2-1, with 8 nucleotides matching TRBD2. CDR3 size: 15 residues. The junction had 9 bases not matched to a gene; V was cut back by 6 bases and J by 5 bases. Per germline, CDR1 KGHSH and CDR2 LQKENI. Written as DNA, the CDR3 is TGTGCCAGCTCCTCCAGCGGGAGTGAAGACAATGAGCAGTTCTTC. It codes for CASSSSGSEDNEQFF.

The gene calls are TRBV9 and TRBJ2-7, with TRBD1 matching over 8 bases. The CDR3 totals 13 residues. V was clipped by 2 bases and J by 6 bases; unmatched bases: 4. Germline CDR1 and CDR2: SGDLS and YYNGEE. The CDR3 reads CASSVDRVGEQYF. CDR3 in DNA: TGTGCCAGCAGCGTGGACAGGGTAGGCGAGCAGTACTTC.

This clone was seen only once. The J gene is TRBJ1-1, the V gene TRBV5-1; 7 nucleotides align to TRBD1. The CDR3 loop spans 15 amino acids. Germline CDR1 reads SGHRS; CDR2 reads YFSETQ. With V trimmed by 4 bases and J by 4 bases, 10 bases remained unmatched. CDR3 loop: CASSPNRQGGTEAFF. The CDR3, as DNA: TGCGCCAGCAGCCCAAACCGACAGGGCGGCACTGAAGCTTTCTTT.

V usage is TRBV29-1 and J usage is TRBJ1-4; no clear D. The germline V gene encodes CDR1 SQVTM and CDR2 ANQGSEA. Trimming pared 5 bases from V and 3 bases from J, leaving 10 bases between. The CDR3 is 13 amino acids. The CDR3 coding sequence is TGCAGCGTTATGTGGAGACCTAATGAAAAACTGTTTTTT. The encoded protein is CSVMWRPNEKLFF.

This clone was seen more than once but under ten times. The chain links TRBV10-1 to TRBJ1-1; D call uncertain. V lost 0 bases, J lost 3 bases, and 5 bases lay in between. From germline, CDR1 is WNHNN and CDR2 SYGVQD (reference sequence). The CDR3 length is 13 residues. Written as DNA, the CDR3 is TGCGCCAGCAGTGAGTCCTGGGACACTGAAGCTTTCTTT. Its translation: CASSESWDTEAFF.

This clone was found once. The genes are TRBV7-9 and TRBJ2-2; weak D call: TRBD2 (6 bases). Trimming removed 8 bases at V and 5 bases at J, with 9 bases between. Germline loops: CDR1 SEHNR, CDR2 FQNEAQ (reference sequence). The CDR3 has 12 amino acids. CDR3 DNA: TGTGCCAGCGTAGGACTAACCGGGGAGCTGTTTTTT. This sequence encodes CASVGLTGELFF.

CDR3 DNA sequence: TGCGCCAGCAGCTTGGGGCAGATCTATGGCTACACCTTC. It is translated as CASSLGQIYGYTF. The chain combines TRBV5-1 with TRBJ1-2, with D unclear. Germline CDR1 and CDR2: SGHRS and YFSETQ. The CDR3 spans 13 residues. V lost 0 bases and J lost 4, with 7 bases in between.

The V call is TRBV7-9, the J call TRBJ2-1; 11 bases align to TRBD2. Germline CDR1 SEHNR, CDR2 FQNEAQ (reference sequence). The CDR3 spans 16 residues. With 5 bases clipped from V and 3 bases from J, the junction kept 6 bases outside the gene matches. CDR3 region: CASSLQTSGDYNEQFF. The CDR3 nucleotides are TGTGCCAGCAGCCTACAGACTAGCGGGGACTACAATGAGCAGTTCTTC.

As to this clone: One base away lies a much larger clone, so this may be a sequencing read error. V usage is TRBV11-2 and J usage is TRBJ1-1; D gene unclear. Germline lookup yields CDR1 SGHAT and CDR2 FQNNGV. The length of the CDR3 is 13 residues. V gave up 1 base and J gave up 1 base, with 4 bases separating them. CDR3 amino acids: CASSLGGNTEAFF. The CDR3 DNA sequence: TGTGCCAGCAGCTTAGGAGGGAACACTGAAGCTTTCTTT.

The chain employs TRBV6-5 and TRBJ1-5; 7 bases align to TRBD1. Germline lookup yields CDR1 MNHEY and CDR2 SVGAGI. This CDR3 has 15 amino acids. The V and J ends lost 4 bases and 3 bases, in that order; junction bases with no gene match: 6. The CDR3 DNA reads as TGTGCCAGCAGTTCCACGACAGGGACCAATCAGCCCCAGCATTTT. Protein sequence: CASSSTTGTNQPQHF.

This rearrangement joins TRBV13 to TRBJ2-7; 13 nucleotides line up with TRBD2. Germline V CDR1 and CDR2: PRHDT, FYEKMQ (reference sequence). The junction had 3 bases not matched to a gene; V was cut back by 4 bases and J by 3 bases. This CDR3 is built from 15 residues. The CDR3 sequence: CASSWGLAGLYEQYF. The CDR3 DNA follows: TGTGCCAGCAGCTGGGGACTAGCGGGACTCTACGAGCAGTACTTC.

This chain uses TRBV14 with TRBJ2-5; D not resolved. The V gene lost 4 bases and the J gene lost 4 bases, with 10 bases spanning the gap. The CDR3 consists of 13 residues. Germline loops: CDR1 SGHDN, CDR2 FVKESK. The CDR3 nucleotides read TGTGCCAGCAGCCGGGTCTTAGCAGAGACCCAGTACTTC. It is translated as CASSRVLAETQYF. Using reference TRBV14 and TRBJ2-5 for the parts outside the CDR3, the full variable domain is EAGVTQFPSHSVIEKGQTVTLRCDPISGHDNLYWYRRVMGKEIKFLLHFVKESKQDESGMPNNRFLAERTGGTYSTLKVQPAELEDSGVYFCASSRVLAETQYFGPGTRLLVL.

The chain is built from TRBV7-9 and TRBJ2-7; D might be TRBD1 or TRBD2, each matching 5 bases. Germline V gene data show CDR1 as SEHNR and CDR2 as FQNEAQ (reference sequence). This CDR3 region has 15 residues. V lost 10 bases and J lost 0, with 19 bases in between. Here the CDR3 reads CATWDGRTTSYEQYF. DNA for the CDR3: TGTGCCACCTGGGACGGTCGGACGACCTCCTACGAGCAGTACTTC.

V is TRBV27 and J is TRBJ1-5; D gene uncertain. The germline V gene has CDR1 MNHEY and CDR2 SMNVEV (reference sequence). V shed 3 bases and J shed 2 bases, with 11 bases lying between them. CDR3 length: 15 residues. The CDR3 here is CASSFMGLGNQPQHF. The CDR3, as DNA: TGTGCCAGCAGTTTCATGGGGTTAGGCAATCAGCCCCAGCATTTT.

The chain employs TRBV19 and TRBJ1-1; 9 nucleotides align to TRBD1. This CDR3 comprises 15 residues. The germline V gene has CDR1 LNHDA and CDR2 SQIVND (reference sequence). J gave up 5 bases and V 5 bases, and 9 bases lay outside the gene matches. The CDR3 DNA reads as TGTGCCAGTAGTCCCACAGGGACAGGGTTTACTGAAGCTTTCTTT. Amino acids: CASSPTGTGFTEAFF.